This T cell receptor (beta chain) appears in the sequencing data of a study of identifying expanded T cells in peripheral blood. The table came from immunoSEQ multiplex PCR; TCRdb's copy has only in-frame clones and leaves some out. Here the sample spans fewer than 110,000 clones, approximately 90% being singletons. A word on this clone: A junction boundary mismatches the germline segment, possibly from a read error.

The germline CDR1 and CDR2 sequences are SGHNT and YYREEE (reference sequence). The CDR3 has 12 amino acids. During the collection period, no donor immune events like infections were recorded. The rearrangement joins TRBV5-4 to TRBJ2-1; no reliable D call. This sequence originates from a person aged 18 to 75 in good health. The sample taken for sequencing was blood. The CDR3 reads CASSQDGYEQFF. The CDR3 DNA sequence: TGCGCCAGCAGCCAAGATGGGTATGAGCAGTTCTTC.